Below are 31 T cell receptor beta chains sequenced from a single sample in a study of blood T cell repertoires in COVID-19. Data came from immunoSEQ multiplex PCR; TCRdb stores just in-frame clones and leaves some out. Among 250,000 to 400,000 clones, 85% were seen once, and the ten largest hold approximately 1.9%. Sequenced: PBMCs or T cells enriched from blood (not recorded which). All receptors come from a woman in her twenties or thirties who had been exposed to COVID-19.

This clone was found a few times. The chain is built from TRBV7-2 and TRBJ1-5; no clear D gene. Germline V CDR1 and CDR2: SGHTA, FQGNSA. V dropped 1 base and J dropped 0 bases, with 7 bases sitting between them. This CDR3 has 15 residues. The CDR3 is CASSLGRGSNQPQHF. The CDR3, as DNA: TGTGCCAGCAGCTTAGGTCGGGGTAGCAATCAGCCCCAGCATTTT. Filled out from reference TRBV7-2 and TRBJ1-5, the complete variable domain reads GAGVSQSPSNKVTEKGKDVELRCDPISGHTALYWYRQSLGQGLEFLIYFQGNSAPDKSGLPSDRFSAERTGGSVSTLTIQRTQQEDSAVYLCASSLGRGSNQPQHFGDGTRLSIL.

CDR3 amino acids: CASSLGGTIYEQYF. The CDR3 nucleotides read TGCGCCAGCAGCTTGGGTGGGACAATCTACGAGCAGTACTTC. The gene calls are TRBV5-1 and TRBJ2-7; D possibly corresponds to TRBD1 (6 bases). CDR3 size: 14 residues. The germline gives CDR1 SGHRS, CDR2 YFSETQ. Trimming stripped 0 bases from V and 3 bases from J, with 10 bases between.

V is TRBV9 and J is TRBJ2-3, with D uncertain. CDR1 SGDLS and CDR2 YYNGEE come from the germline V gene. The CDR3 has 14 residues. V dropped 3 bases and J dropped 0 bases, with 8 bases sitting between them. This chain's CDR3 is CASSASGSTDTQYF. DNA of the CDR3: TGTGCCAGCAGCGCGTCCGGGAGCACAGATACGCAGTATTTT.

The CDR3 sequence: CAWSVGARAPYF. As DNA, the CDR3 is TGTGCCTGGAGTGTAGGTGCGAGGGCGCCGTACTTC. V and J are TRBV30 and TRBJ2-5; D may be TRBD2 (5 bases). The germline V gene has CDR1 GTSNPN and CDR2 SVGIG (reference sequence). The CDR3 runs to 12 residues. The germline V and J ends were trimmed by 0 bases and 13 bases, with 15 bases remaining between them.

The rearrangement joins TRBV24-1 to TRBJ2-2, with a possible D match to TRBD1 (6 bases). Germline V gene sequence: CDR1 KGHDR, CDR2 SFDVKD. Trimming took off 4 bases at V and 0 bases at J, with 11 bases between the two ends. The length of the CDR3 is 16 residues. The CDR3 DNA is TGTGCCACCAGTGACCCCGGGACACCGAACACCGGGGAGCTGTTTTTT. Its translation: CATSDPGTPNTGELFF.

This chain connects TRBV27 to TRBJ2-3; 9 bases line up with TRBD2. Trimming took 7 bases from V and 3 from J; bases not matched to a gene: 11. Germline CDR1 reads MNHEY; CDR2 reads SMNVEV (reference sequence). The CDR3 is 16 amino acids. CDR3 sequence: CASNPGGLAITDTQYF. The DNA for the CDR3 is TGTGCCAGCAACCCGGGGGGACTAGCAATAACAGATACGCAGTATTTT.

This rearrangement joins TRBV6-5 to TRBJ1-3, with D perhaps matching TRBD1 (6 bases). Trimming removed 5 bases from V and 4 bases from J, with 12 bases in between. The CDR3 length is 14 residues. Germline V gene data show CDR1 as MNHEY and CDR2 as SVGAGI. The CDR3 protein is CASSLQGKGNTIYF. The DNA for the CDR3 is TGTGCCAGCAGTCTACAGGGAAAGGGAAACACCATATATTTT.

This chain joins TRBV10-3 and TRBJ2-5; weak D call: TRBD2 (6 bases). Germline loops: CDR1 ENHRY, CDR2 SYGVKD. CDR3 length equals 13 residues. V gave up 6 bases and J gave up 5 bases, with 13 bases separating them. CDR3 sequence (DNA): TGTGCCATCAGCTTGACTAGGATGGAGACCCAGTACTTC. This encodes CAISLTRMETQYF.

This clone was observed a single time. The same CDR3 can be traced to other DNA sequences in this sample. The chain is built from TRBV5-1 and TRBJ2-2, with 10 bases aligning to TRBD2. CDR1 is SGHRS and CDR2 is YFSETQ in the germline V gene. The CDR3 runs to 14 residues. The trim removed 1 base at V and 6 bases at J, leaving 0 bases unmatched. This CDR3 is CASSLTSGAGELFF. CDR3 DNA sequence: TGCGCCAGCAGCTTGACTAGCGGGGCCGGGGAGCTGTTTTTT.

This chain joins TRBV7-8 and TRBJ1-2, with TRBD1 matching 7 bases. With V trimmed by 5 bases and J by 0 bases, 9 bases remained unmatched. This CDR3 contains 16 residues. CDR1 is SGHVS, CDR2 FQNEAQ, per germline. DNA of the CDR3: TGTGCCAGCAGCCTAACCGGGACAGCGACTAACTATGGCTACACCTTC. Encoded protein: CASSLTGTATNYGYTF.

The CDR3 sequence: CASSLVGQGGYGYTF. The CDR3 DNA sequence: TGCGCCAGCAGCTTGGTTGGACAGGGGGGATATGGCTACACCTTC. The rearrangement joins TRBV5-1 to TRBJ1-2, with 10 bases that match TRBD1. CDR3 length: 15 residues. Germline CDR1 SGHRS, CDR2 YFSETQ. Trimming removed 0 bases from V and 5 bases from J; junction bases left unmatched: 4. The complete variable domain, with remaining parts taken from reference TRBV5-1 and TRBJ1-2, reads KAGVTQTPRYLIKTRGQQVTLSCSPISGHRSVSWYQQTPGQGLQFLFEYFSETQRNKGNFPGRFSGRQFSNSRSEMNVSTLELGDSALYLCASSLVGQGGYGYTFGSGTRLTVV.

The CDR3 here is CASSLGQGQETQYF. CDR3 coding DNA: TGTGCCAGCAGTTTAGGACAGGGGCAAGAGACCCAGTACTTC. The V gene is TRBV28, the J gene TRBJ2-5; the match to TRBD1 covers 9 bases. The CDR3 spans 14 residues. Germline V gene lookup returns CDR1 MDHEN and CDR2 SYDVKM. The J segment lost 2 bases and the V segment lost 2 bases, leaving 0 bases of the junction unmatched. Using reference TRBV28 and TRBJ2-5 for the parts outside the CDR3, the full variable domain is DVKVTQSSRYLVKRTGEKVFLECVQDMDHENMFWYRQDPGLGLRLIYFSYDVKMKEKGDIPEGYSVSREKKERFSLILESASTNQTSMYLCASSLGQGQETQYFGPGTRLLVL.

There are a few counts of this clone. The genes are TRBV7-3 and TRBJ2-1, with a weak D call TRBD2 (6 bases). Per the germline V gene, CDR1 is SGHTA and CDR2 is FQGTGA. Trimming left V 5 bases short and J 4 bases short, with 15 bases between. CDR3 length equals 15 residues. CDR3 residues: CASSPVLSGYNEQFF. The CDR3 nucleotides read TGTGCCAGCAGCCCCGTCCTTAGCGGATACAATGAGCAGTTCTTC.

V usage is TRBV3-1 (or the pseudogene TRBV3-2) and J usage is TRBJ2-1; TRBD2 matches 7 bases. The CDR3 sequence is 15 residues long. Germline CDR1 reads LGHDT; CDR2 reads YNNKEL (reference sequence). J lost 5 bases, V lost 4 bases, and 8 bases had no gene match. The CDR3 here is CASSPGWDYNNEQFF. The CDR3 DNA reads TGTGCCAGCAGCCCCGGCTGGGACTACAACAATGAGCAGTTCTTC.

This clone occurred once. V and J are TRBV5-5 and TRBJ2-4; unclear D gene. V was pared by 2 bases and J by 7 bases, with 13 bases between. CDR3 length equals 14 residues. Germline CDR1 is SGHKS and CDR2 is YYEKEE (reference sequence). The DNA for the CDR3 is TGTGCCAGCAGCTTTACCGCGCTGGGCAACATTCAGTACTTC. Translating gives CASSFTALGNIQYF.

The CDR3 DNA reads as TGTGCCAGCAGCGTAGGTTCCGGGACAGGGAACAATGAGCAGTTCTTC. Its protein product is CASSVGSGTGNNEQFF. The rearrangement joins TRBV9 to TRBJ2-1; 9 nucleotides agree with TRBD1. Per germline, CDR1 SGDLS and CDR2 YYNGEE. The CDR3 length is 16 residues. The V gene end was trimmed by 0 bases and the J gene end by 5 bases; junction bases not matched to a gene: 6.

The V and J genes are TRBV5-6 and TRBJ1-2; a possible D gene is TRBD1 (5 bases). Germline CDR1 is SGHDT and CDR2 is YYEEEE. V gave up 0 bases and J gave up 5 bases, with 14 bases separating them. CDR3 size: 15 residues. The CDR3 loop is CASSLGWGAGYGYTF. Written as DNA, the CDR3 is TGTGCCAGCAGCTTGGGTTGGGGCGCCGGATATGGCTACACCTTC.

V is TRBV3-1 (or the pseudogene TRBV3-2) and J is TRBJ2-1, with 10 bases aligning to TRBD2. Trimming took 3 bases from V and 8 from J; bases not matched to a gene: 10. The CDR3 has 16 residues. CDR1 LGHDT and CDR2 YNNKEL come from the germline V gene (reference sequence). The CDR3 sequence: CASSHTSGKGGDEQFF. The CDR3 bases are TGTGCCAGCAGCCATACTAGCGGGAAAGGGGGGGATGAGCAGTTCTTC.

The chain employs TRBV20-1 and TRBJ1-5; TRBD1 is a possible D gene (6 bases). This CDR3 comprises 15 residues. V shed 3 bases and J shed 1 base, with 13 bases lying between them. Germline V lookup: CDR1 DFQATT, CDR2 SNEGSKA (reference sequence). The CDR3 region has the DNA TGCAGTGCTAGTACCCAGGGGCCCAGCAATCAGCCCCAGCATTTT. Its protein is CSASTQGPSNQPQHF.

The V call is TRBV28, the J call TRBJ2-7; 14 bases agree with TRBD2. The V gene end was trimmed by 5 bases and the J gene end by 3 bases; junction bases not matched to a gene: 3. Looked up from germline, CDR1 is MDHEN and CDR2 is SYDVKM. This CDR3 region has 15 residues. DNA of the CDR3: TGTGCCAGCAGTCCGGGGACTAGCGGGGGCTACGAGCAGTACTTC. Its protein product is CASSPGTSGGYEQYF.

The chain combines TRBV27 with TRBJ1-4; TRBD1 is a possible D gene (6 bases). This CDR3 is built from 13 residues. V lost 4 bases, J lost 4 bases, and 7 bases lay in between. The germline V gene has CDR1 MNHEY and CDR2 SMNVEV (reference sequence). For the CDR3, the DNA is TGTGCCAGCAGTTGGGGGCGTAATGAAAAACTGTTTTTT. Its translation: CASSWGRNEKLFF.

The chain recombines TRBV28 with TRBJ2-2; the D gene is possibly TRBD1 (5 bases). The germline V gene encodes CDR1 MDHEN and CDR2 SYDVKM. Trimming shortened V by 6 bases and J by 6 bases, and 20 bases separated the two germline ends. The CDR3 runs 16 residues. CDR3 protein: CASSTQGLGSAGELFF. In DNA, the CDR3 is TGTGCCAGCAGCACCCAGGGTCTAGGTTCGGCCGGGGAGCTGTTTTTT.

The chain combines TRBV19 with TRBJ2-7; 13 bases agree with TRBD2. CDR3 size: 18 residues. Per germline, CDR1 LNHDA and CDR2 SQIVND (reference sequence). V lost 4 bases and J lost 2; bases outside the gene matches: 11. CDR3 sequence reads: CASSRLAGGLSQPYEQYF. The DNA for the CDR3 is TGTGCCAGTAGTAGACTAGCGGGGGGCCTCTCCCAACCCTACGAGCAGTACTTC. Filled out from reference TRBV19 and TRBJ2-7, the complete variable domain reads DGGITQSPKYLFRKEGQNVTLSCEQNLNHDAMYWYRQDPGQGLRLIYYSQIVNDFQKGDIAEGYSVSREKKESFPLTVTSAQKNPTAFYLCASSRLAGGLSQPYEQYFGPGTRLTVT.

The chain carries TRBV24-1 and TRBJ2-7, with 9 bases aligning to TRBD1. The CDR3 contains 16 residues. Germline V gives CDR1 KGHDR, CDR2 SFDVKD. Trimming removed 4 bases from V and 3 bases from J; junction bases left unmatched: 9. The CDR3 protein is CATSDSTGGLLYEQYF. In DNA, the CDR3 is TGTGCCACCAGTGACTCAACAGGGGGCCTACTCTACGAGCAGTACTTC.

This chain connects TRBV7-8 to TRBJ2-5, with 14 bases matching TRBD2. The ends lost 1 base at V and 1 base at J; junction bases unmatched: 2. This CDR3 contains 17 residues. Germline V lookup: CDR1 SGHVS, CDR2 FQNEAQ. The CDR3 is CASSLEGLAGAQETQYF. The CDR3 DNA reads TGTGCCAGCAGCTTAGAGGGACTAGCGGGGGCCCAAGAGACCCAGTACTTC.

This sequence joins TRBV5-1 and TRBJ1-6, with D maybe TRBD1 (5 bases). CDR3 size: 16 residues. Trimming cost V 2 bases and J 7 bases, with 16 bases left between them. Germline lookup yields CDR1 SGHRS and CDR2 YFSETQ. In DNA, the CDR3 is TGCGCCAGCAGCTTATCGGCGACAGACCAAAATTCACCCCTCCACTTT. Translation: CASSLSATDQNSPLHF.

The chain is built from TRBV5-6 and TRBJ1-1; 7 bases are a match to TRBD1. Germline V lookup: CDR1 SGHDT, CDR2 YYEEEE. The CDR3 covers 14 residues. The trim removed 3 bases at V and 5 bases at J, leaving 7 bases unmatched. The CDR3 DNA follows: TGTGCCAGCAGCTCTACAAAGGGGGCAACTGAAGCTTTCTTT. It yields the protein CASSSTKGATEAFF.

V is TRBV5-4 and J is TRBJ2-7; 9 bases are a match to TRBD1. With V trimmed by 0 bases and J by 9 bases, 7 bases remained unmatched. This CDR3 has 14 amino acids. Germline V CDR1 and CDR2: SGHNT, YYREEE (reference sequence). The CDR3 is CASSLGQGDLGQYF. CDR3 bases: TGTGCCAGCAGCTTGGGACAGGGGGATCTGGGGCAGTACTTC. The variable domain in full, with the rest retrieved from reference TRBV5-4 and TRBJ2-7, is ETGVTQSPTHLIKTRGQQVTLRCSSQSGHNTVSWYQQALGQGPQFIFQYYREEENGRGNFPPRFSGLQFPNYSSELNVNALELDDSALYLCASSLGQGDLGQYFGPGTRLTVT.

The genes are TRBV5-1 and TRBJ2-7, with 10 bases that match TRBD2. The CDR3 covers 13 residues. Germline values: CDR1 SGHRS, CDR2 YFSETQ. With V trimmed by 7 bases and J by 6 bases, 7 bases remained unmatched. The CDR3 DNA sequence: TGCGCCAGCCGACCCGGGACTAGCGCCGAGCAGTACTTC. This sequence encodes CASRPGTSAEQYF.

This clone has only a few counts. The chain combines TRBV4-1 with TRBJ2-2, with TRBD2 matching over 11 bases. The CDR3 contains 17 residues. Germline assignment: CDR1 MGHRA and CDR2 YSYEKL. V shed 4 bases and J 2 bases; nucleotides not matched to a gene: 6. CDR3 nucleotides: TGCGCCAGCAGCCCGCTAGCGGGAGGCACAAACACCGGGGAGCTGTTTTTT. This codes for CASSPLAGGTNTGELFF.

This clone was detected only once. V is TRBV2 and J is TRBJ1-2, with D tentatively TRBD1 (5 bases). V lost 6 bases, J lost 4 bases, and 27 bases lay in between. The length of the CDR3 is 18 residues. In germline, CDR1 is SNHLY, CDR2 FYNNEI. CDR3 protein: CASRITLLRRQTTYGYTF. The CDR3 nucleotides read TGTGCCAGCAGAATCACGCTACTCCGGAGACAGACGACCTATGGCTACACCTTC.